This T cell receptor beta chain was sequenced for a study of blood T cell repertoires in COVID-19. Overall study context: PBMCs, B-cell-depleted T cells, or T cells provided the cDNA or gDNA that made up the material.

The CDR3 runs 13 residues. V dropped 4 bases and J dropped 4 bases, with 13 bases sitting between them. Germline V gene data show CDR1 as SQVTM and CDR2 as ANQGSEA. Method: immunoSEQ multiplex PCR; TCRdb's copy keeps in-frame clones and lacks some. This sample has about 74,000 clones, with around four fifths found just once. The rearrangement uses TRBV29-1 and TRBJ1-1; the D gene is possibly TRBD1 (5 bases). The sample consisted of peripheral blood. The source of this sequence is a man between 65 and 80 years old with acute or convalescent COVID-19. CDR3 loop: CSVVSWGGTEAFF. The CDR3 region has the DNA TGCAGCGTTGTGAGTTGGGGGGGCACTGAAGCTTTCTTT.